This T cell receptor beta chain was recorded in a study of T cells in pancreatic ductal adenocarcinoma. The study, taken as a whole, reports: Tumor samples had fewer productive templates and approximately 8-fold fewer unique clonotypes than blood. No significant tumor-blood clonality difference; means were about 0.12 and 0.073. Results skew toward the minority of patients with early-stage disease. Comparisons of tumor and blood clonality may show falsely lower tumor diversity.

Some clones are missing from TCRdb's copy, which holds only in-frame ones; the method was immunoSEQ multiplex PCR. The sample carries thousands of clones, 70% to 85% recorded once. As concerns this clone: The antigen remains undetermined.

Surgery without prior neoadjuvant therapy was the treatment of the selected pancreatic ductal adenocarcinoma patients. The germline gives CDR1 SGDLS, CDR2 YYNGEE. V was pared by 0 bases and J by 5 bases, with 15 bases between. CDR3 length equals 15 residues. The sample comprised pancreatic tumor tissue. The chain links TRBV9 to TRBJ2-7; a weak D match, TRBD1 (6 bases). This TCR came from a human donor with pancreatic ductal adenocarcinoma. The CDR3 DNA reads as TGTGCCAGCAGCGTAGGAGGGACAAACCCCCACGAGCAGTACTTC. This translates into CASSVGGTNPHEQYF. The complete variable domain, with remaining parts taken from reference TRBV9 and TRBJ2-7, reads DSGVTQTPKHLITATGQRVTLRCSPRSGDLSVYWYQQSLDQGLQFLIQYYNGEERAKGNILERFSAQQFPDLHSELNLSSLELGDSALYFCASSVGGTNPHEQYFGPGTRLTVT.